The 21 T cell receptor beta chains listed next were all sequenced from one sample in a study of T cells after yellow fever vaccination (dated by TCRdb to between 2018 and 2020). According to the study, the label for this sample's treatment or condition signals: live attenuated yellow fever vaccine strain. The library came from 5' RACE. For sequencing, an Illumina NovaSeq 6000 was employed. Clones were called with MiXCR by TCRdb after fastp trimmed the public reads at Q25, and only in-frame beta chains were retained. Identical CDR3 proteins give one entry, which carries the most common genes and DNA. This sample holds over 45,000 distinct CDR3 sequences; around 5.4% were observed only once. 25% to 40% of the sample belongs to the ten largest clones. The starting material was PBMCs, either bulk or a sorted T-cell subset (CD4+, CD8+, memory, or dextramer-sorted; not recorded which), obtained on the day of the yellow fever booster vaccination. These receptors were taken from a man between 18 and 29 years old who received the YFV17D yellow fever vaccine.

This clonotype was seen ten or more times. The chain has TRBV10-3 and TRBJ2-2; D is possibly TRBD1 (6 bases). Germline CDR1 is ENHRY and CDR2 is SYGVKD. The CDR3 is 13 residues long. V lost 11 bases to trimming and J lost 3 bases, with 13 bases between them. CDR3 sequence: CASLNRDTGELFF. The CDR3 DNA reads TGTGCCTCCTTGAACAGGGACACCGGGGAGCTGTTTTTT.

This clonotype was counted at least ten times. J is TRBJ2-5 and V is TRBV10-1; 12 bases match TRBD2. The trim removed 4 bases at V and 7 bases at J, leaving 1 base unmatched. CDR3 length: 13 amino acids. Germline CDR1 WNHNN, CDR2 SYGVQD (reference sequence). The CDR3 loop reads CASSVTSGGTQYF. The CDR3 DNA sequence: TGCGCCAGCAGTGTGACTAGCGGGGGGACCCAGTACTTC.

CDR3 in DNA: TGCAGTGCCCCCCAAGGGGGGGCCGGGGAGCTGTTTTTT. Encoded protein: CSAPQGGAGELFF. V and J are TRBV20-1 and TRBJ2-2; the D gene is possibly TRBD2 (7 bases). Germline V gene lookup returns CDR1 DFQATT and CDR2 SNEGSKA (reference sequence). The CDR3 extends over 13 amino acids. V lost 6 bases and J lost 6, with 14 bases in between.

This clonotype has ten or more counts. The chain employs TRBV28 and TRBJ2-7, with TRBD1 as a possible D gene (5 bases). V was pared by 10 bases and J by 3 bases, with 22 bases between. This CDR3 has 15 residues. Germline CDR1 reads MDHEN; CDR2 reads SYDVKM. The CDR3 reads CATAPWTSVFYEQYV. The CDR3 coding sequence is TGTGCCACCGCTCCTTGGACATCCGTTTTCTACGAGCAGTACGTC.

This clonotype was counted at least ten times. J is TRBJ2-3 and V is TRBV10-3, with D perhaps TRBD1 (6 bases). CDR1 and CDR2 from the germline V gene are ENHRY and SYGVKD. The V gene lost 9 bases and the J gene lost 4 bases, with 14 bases spanning the gap. The CDR3 runs to 13 residues. CDR3 loop: CAIWGRGADTQYF. The CDR3 DNA reads as TGTGCCATATGGGGCAGGGGAGCAGATACGCAGTATTTT.

This clonotype was recorded at least ten times. The chain employs TRBV20-1 and TRBJ2-3, with 14 bases lining up with TRBD2. The CDR3 extends over 17 amino acids. The V gene end was trimmed by 0 bases and the J gene end by 1 base; junction bases not matched to a gene: 3. CDR1 DFQATT and CDR2 SNEGSKA come from the germline V gene (reference sequence). The CDR3 protein is CSARDLGLAGGTDTQYF. The DNA of the CDR3 is TGCAGTGCTAGAGACCTGGGACTAGCGGGGGGCACAGATACGCAGTATTTT.

The chain recombines TRBV2 with TRBJ2-7, with 11 bases lining up with TRBD2. V dropped 8 bases and J dropped 2; count of bases not matched to a gene: 11. Germline V CDR1 and CDR2: SNHLY, FYNNEI. The CDR3 sequence is 16 residues long. CDR3 protein: CASASAPGLAAYEQYF. As DNA, the CDR3 is TGTGCCAGCGCCAGCGCTCCGGGACTAGCGGCCTACGAGCAGTACTTC.

This clonotype has a handful of counts. The gene calls are TRBV7-9 and TRBJ1-5, with D tentatively TRBD1 (6 bases). This CDR3 region has 14 residues. V lost 3 bases and J 3 bases, leaving 9 bases between the germline ends. Germline-derived CDR1 and CDR2 are SEHNR and FQNEAQ (reference sequence). As DNA, the CDR3 is TGTGCCAGCAGCTTTCCAGGGGTCAATCAGCCCCAGCATTTT. Amino acid sequence: CASSFPGVNQPQHF.

The chain uses TRBV7-9 and TRBJ2-1; TRBD1 aligns across 10 bases. Trimming removed 3 bases from V and 2 bases from J; junction bases left unmatched: 4. The CDR3 consists of 16 residues. Germline assignment: CDR1 SEHNR and CDR2 FQNEAQ (reference sequence). As DNA, the CDR3 is TGTGCCAGCAGCTTCGGTGGGACAGGGGCCTACAATGAGCAGTTCTTC. Its translation is CASSFGGTGAYNEQFF.

This chain uses TRBV14 with TRBJ1-2; TRBD1 is a possible D gene (5 bases). Germline V CDR1 and CDR2: SGHDN, FVKESK. V gave up 0 bases and J gave up 11 bases, with 16 bases separating them. The CDR3 is made up of 14 amino acids. The chain's CDR3 is CASSQESSQASYTF. The CDR3 coding sequence is TGTGCCAGCAGCCAAGAATCGTCACAGGCGTCGTACACCTTC.

This clonotype was seen at least ten times. The chain is built from TRBV4-1 and TRBJ1-1; a possible D gene is TRBD1 (5 bases). There are 14 residues in the CDR3. CDR1 and CDR2 (germline): MGHRA, YSYEKL. V was shortened by 4 bases and J by 6 bases, with 15 bases between the two germline ends. The CDR3 DNA is TGCGCCAGCAGCCCCGAGGGGCTCAGCGCTGAAGCTTTCTTT. Its protein product is CASSPEGLSAEAFF.

The V call is TRBV18, the J call TRBJ1-3, with 7 nucleotides matching TRBD1. From germline, CDR1 is KGHSH and CDR2 LQKENI. After removal of 3 bases from V and 0 bases from J, the junction contained 5 bases not matched to a gene. This CDR3 comprises 16 residues. The CDR3 spells CASSPGQVSSGNTIYF. The DNA of the CDR3 is TGTGCCAGCTCACCTGGACAGGTCTCCTCTGGAAACACCATATATTTT.

This clonotype was seen repeatedly, ten times or more. The chain has TRBV20-1 and TRBJ2-2; D may match TRBD1 or TRBD2 (5 bases each). The CDR3 spans 13 residues. V lost 4 bases and J lost 7, with 13 bases in between. Per the germline V gene, CDR1 is DFQATT and CDR2 is SNEGSKA (reference sequence). Here the CDR3 DNA reads TGCAGTGCTACTTGGGACGGGAACGGGGAGCTGTTTTTT. Residues: CSATWDGNGELFF.

This clonotype was seen repeatedly, ten times or more. The chain employs TRBV29-1 and TRBJ2-2; D assignment may be TRBD1 or TRBD2 (6 bases each). Germline assignment: CDR1 SQVTM and CDR2 ANQGSEA. The CDR3 totals 12 residues. Trimming stripped 6 bases from V and 6 bases from J, with 11 bases between. The CDR3 bases are TGCAGCGTCAGAGGGGGGCCCGGGGAGCTGTTTTTT. Its protein is CSVRGGPGELFF.

The chain is built from TRBV7-2 and TRBJ2-2; the match to TRBD1 covers 9 bases. The length of the CDR3 is 14 residues. Germline loops: CDR1 SGHTA, CDR2 FQGNSA. V shed 5 bases and J 5 bases; nucleotides not matched to a gene: 3. The CDR3 DNA reads as TGTGCCAGCAGCCGGGACAGGGAGACCGGGGAGCTGTTTTTT. It encodes CASSRDRETGELFF.

The chain carries TRBV7-2 and TRBJ2-1, with 8 bases lining up with TRBD2. The CDR3 runs to 17 residues. Germline CDR1 SGHTA, CDR2 FQGNSA. J was trimmed by 0 bases and V by 2 bases; bases with no gene match: 6. CDR3 nucleotides: TGTGCCAGCAGCTTATCACCAGGGACTAGCTCCTACAATGAGCAGTTCTTC. Translated: CASSLSPGTSSYNEQFF.

Note on this clonotype: A read error may be the cause here, since a much bigger clone is one base away. The J gene is TRBJ2-7, the V gene TRBV2; no clear D. Germline V lookup: CDR1 SNHLY, CDR2 FYNNEI. The CDR3 consists of 15 residues. Deletions cut 1 base from V and 3 bases from J, with 13 bases between. The CDR3 here is CASSEEVASGYEQYF. The CDR3 nucleotides are TGTGCCAGCAGTGAAGAAGTTGCATCTGGCTACGAGCAGTACTTC. Filled out from reference TRBV2 and TRBJ2-7, the complete variable domain reads EPEVTQTPSHQVTQMGQEVILRCVPISNHLYFYWYRQILGQKVEFLVSFYNNEISEKSEIFDDQFSVERPDGSNFTLKIRSTKLEDSAMYFCASSEEVASGYEQYFGPGTRLTVT.

V usage is TRBV7-9 and J usage is TRBJ2-5; D is unresolved. Germline V gene lookup returns CDR1 SEHNR and CDR2 FQNEAQ (reference sequence). Trimming took off 2 bases at V and 2 bases at J, with 12 bases between the two ends. The CDR3 is 15 residues long. CDR3 bases: TGTGCCAGCAGCTTAATACTACCGGCTCAAGAGACCCAGTACTTC. Its translation: CASSLILPAQETQYF.

The V gene is TRBV11-2, the J gene TRBJ1-2; TRBD1 might be the D (6 bases). V dropped 4 bases and J dropped 3 bases, with 18 bases sitting between them. The CDR3 has 16 residues. The germline gives CDR1 SGHAT, CDR2 FQNNGV. The DNA for the CDR3 is TGTGCCAGCAGCTCCGTACTAGGGGGGTCGGACTATGGCTACACCTTC. Translating gives CASSSVLGGSDYGYTF.

The gene calls are TRBV5-6 and TRBJ1-2, with TRBD1 matching over 12 bases. Looked up from germline, CDR1 is SGHDT and CDR2 is YYEEEE. CDR3 length: 16 amino acids. Trimming removed 0 bases from V and 4 bases from J; junction bases left unmatched: 4. The CDR3 DNA reads as TGTGCCAGCAGCTTGGAAGGGACAGGGGGCTTCTATGGCTACACCTTC. It translates to CASSLEGTGGFYGYTF.

This clonotype came up a few times. The chain is built from TRBV6-2 or TRBV6-3 and TRBJ2-5; tentatively, D is TRBD2 (5 bases). The germline V gene has CDR1 MNHEY and CDR2 SVGEGT. CDR3 length equals 14 residues. V was cut by 0 bases and J by 7 bases, with 12 bases left in between. CDR3 protein: CASSYSARVGTQYF. The CDR3, as DNA: TGTGCCAGCAGTTACTCCGCGCGGGTTGGGACCCAGTACTTC.